This TCR beta chain was retrieved from a study of T-cell reconstitution after alpha-beta-depleted transplantation in children. The germline V and J ends were trimmed by 5 bases and 9 bases, with 11 bases remaining between them. Germline V CDR1 and CDR2: SEHNR, FQNEAQ (reference sequence). CDR3 length: 12 residues. Researchers prepared the TCRbeta library using unique molecular identifiers, the study reports. From the PCR reads, TCRdb called clonotypes with MiXCR, one entry per CDR3 protein. The data contain 420,000 or so distinct CDR3 sequences, approximately 11% of them singletons. Source: PBMCs from the stem cell graft donor, taken from the stem cell graft. This chain joins TRBV7-9 and TRBJ2-1; TRBD2 is a possible D gene (6 bases). This TCR was sampled from a human donor who donated a stem cell graft to a child with acute myeloid leukemia. The CDR3 DNA reads TGTGCCAGCAGCCCGGGGGTTGCTGAGCAGTTCTTC. Translation gives CASSPGVAEQFF.